These 14 T cell receptor beta chains were sequenced from one sample in a study of metastatic and nonmetastatic thyroid tumors (TCRdb year 2020). Library prep was done by PCR. The instrument given in TCRdb is Illumina HiSeq 4000. Clones were called with MiXCR by TCRdb after fastp trimmed the public reads at Q25, and only in-frame beta chains were retained. A total of fewer than 40,000 clones appear in this sample, 25% of them only once. The top ten clones comprise 9.2% of the sample. Before undergoing thyroid surgery, none of the patients had been given any kind of treatment. Sequenced: blood. All receptors derive from a female donor with papillary thyroid cancer or a benign thyroid nodule (not recorded which). Some clones in this sample may be carry-over from other donors' samples.

This clone was observed many times. The chain uses TRBV12-5 and TRBJ1-6; D unresolved. This CDR3 is built from 13 residues. Germline CDR1 and CDR2: LGHNT and FRNRAP. Trimming removed 5 bases from V and 9 bases from J, with 11 bases in between. The DNA for the CDR3 is TGTGCTAGTGGTCCTGAGGTCCTTTCACCCCTCCACTTT. It translates to CASGPEVLSPLHF. The full variable domain, with the rest looked up from reference TRBV12-5 and TRBJ1-6, is DARVTQTPRHKVTEMGQEVTMRCQPILGHNTVFWYRQTMMQGLELLAYFRNRAPLDDSGMPKDRFSAEMPDATLATLKIQPSEPRDSAVYFCASGPEVLSPLHFGNGTRLTVT.

This clone was seen ten or more times. The rearrangement links TRBV4-1 to TRBJ2-3; D not resolved. This CDR3 is 13 amino acids long. V was trimmed by 6 bases and J by 6 bases, leaving 13 bases between them. Germline lookup yields CDR1 MGHRA and CDR2 YSYEKL. CDR3 sequence reads: CASSSVARDTQYF. In nucleotides, the CDR3 is TGCGCCAGCAGTTCCGTCGCCCGGGATACGCAGTATTTT.

This clone has ten or more counts. V usage is TRBV6-1 and J usage is TRBJ2-1, with 8 nucleotides matching TRBD2. The CDR3 runs to 14 residues. The V and J ends lost 3 bases and 7 bases, in that order; junction bases with no gene match: 5. Germline assignment: CDR1 MNHNS and CDR2 SASEGT. Here the CDR3 DNA reads TGTGCCAGCAGTGAGAAGCGGGAGAAAAATGAGCAGTTCTTC. This translates into CASSEKREKNEQFF.

This clone appeared many times. The chain couples TRBV29-1 to TRBJ2-1, with no clear D. V lost 5 bases and J lost 2, with 16 bases in between. The CDR3 is 15 amino acids. Looked up from germline, CDR1 is SQVTM and CDR2 is ANQGSEA. As DNA, the CDR3 is TGCAGCGTTTCCCTCGGCCTGTTACCCTACAATGAGCAGTTCTTC. Its protein is CSVSLGLLPYNEQFF.

This clone was detected ten times or more. The V gene is TRBV7-6, the J gene TRBJ2-1, with D possibly matching TRBD2 (6 bases). With 2 bases removed from V and 12 bases from J, the gap between germline ends came to 11 bases. Per germline, CDR1 SGHVS and CDR2 FNYEAQ. The CDR3 sequence is 12 residues long. Written as DNA, the CDR3 is TGTGCCAGCAGCTTATTAGCGGAGGGGCAGTTCTTC. Its protein is CASSLLAEGQFF.

This clone occurred many times. This chain connects TRBV20-1 to TRBJ2-4, with D possibly matching TRBD2 (5 bases). V dropped 5 bases and J dropped 7 bases, with 12 bases sitting between them. The CDR3 has 12 amino acids. Germline lookup yields CDR1 DFQATT and CDR2 SNEGSKA (reference sequence). The CDR3 bases are TGCAGTGCTCCGGCGGCTAGCAACATTCAGTACTTC. It translates to CSAPAASNIQYF.

The chain is built from TRBV7-2 and TRBJ2-7; 11 bases line up with TRBD1. The CDR3 length is 15 residues. Germline CDR1 is SGHTA and CDR2 is FQGNSA. After removal of 6 bases from V and 3 bases from J, the junction contained 7 bases not matched to a gene. As DNA, the CDR3 is TGTGCCAGCAGATCAGGACAGGGGGCGAACTACGAGCAGTACTTC. This sequence encodes CASRSGQGANYEQYF.

Judged by abundance, this clone is medium-sized. The chain links TRBV6-1 to TRBJ1-5; TRBD1 matches 10 bases. The V gene end was trimmed by 6 bases and the J gene end by 6 bases; junction bases not matched to a gene: 5. Germline V gene data show CDR1 as MNHNS and CDR2 as SASEGT. The CDR3 has 14 amino acids. The CDR3 DNA follows: TGTGCCAGCAGCCGGGACAGGGGTAGTCAGCCCCAGCATTTT. It codes for CASSRDRGSQPQHF.

Ten or more counts support this clone. The J gene is TRBJ1-5, the V gene TRBV12-3 or TRBV12-4; no reliable D call. V shed 4 bases and J shed 0 bases, with 10 bases lying between them. This CDR3 has 15 residues. The CDR3 DNA reads TGTGCCAGCAGTTCGACGGGCCATAGCAATCAGCCCCAGCATTTT. Protein: CASSSTGHSNQPQHF.

This clone appeared many times. The chain combines TRBV7-2 with TRBJ1-6; D is uncertain. With 2 bases removed from V and 10 bases from J, the gap between germline ends came to 3 bases. CDR3 length: 11 amino acids. CDR1 and CDR2 from the germline V gene are SGHTA and FQGNSA. This chain's CDR3 is CASSLRSPLHF. In nucleotides, the CDR3 is TGTGCCAGCAGCTTAAGATCACCCCTCCACTTT.

The table lists this clone with many counts. The chain employs TRBV7-2 and TRBJ1-2; 9 nucleotides match TRBD1. After removal of 5 bases from V and 5 bases from J, the junction contained 6 bases not matched to a gene. CDR3 length: 14 residues. CDR1 and CDR2 (germline): SGHTA, FQGNSA. CDR3 loop: CASSPDRGPYGYTF. The CDR3, as DNA: TGTGCCAGCAGCCCGGACAGGGGTCCATATGGCTACACCTTC.

This clone has at least ten counts. The chain links TRBV19 to TRBJ2-6; TRBD1 matches 7 bases. The V gene end was trimmed by 4 bases and the J gene end by 1 base; junction bases not matched to a gene: 7. Germline V CDR1 and CDR2: LNHDA, SQIVND (reference sequence). This CDR3 is built from 17 residues. The CDR3 spells CASSRGTVMSGANVLTF. Here the CDR3 DNA reads TGTGCCAGTAGTAGGGGGACAGTCATGTCTGGGGCCAACGTCCTGACTTTC.

A few counts support this clone. A read error may account for a junction end that differs from germline. V and J are TRBV18 and TRBJ2-4; D is unresolved. The CDR3 loop spans 15 amino acids. The germline CDR1 and CDR2 sequences are KGHSH and LQKENI. The CDR3 here is CASSPSAGSKNIQCF. CDR3 bases: TGTGCCAGCTCACCAAGTGCAGGATCCAAAAACATTCAGTGCTTC.

A note on this clone: One end of the junction varies from germline; a read error may be responsible. The chain links TRBV19 to TRBJ2-2; D is perhaps TRBD2 (5 bases). Germline CDR1 reads LNHDA; CDR2 reads SQIVND (reference sequence). The CDR3 extends over 13 amino acids. The CDR3: CASRRRGTGELFF. CDR3 nucleotides: TGTGCCAGTAGGAGGCGAGGCACCGGGGAGCTATTTTTT.